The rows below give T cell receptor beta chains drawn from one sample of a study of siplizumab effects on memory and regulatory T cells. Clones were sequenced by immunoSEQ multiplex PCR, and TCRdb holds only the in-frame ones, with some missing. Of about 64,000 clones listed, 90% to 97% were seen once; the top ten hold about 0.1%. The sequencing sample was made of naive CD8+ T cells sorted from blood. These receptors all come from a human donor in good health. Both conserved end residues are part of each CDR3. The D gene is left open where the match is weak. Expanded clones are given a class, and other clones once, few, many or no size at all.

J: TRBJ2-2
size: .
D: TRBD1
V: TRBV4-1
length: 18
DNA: TGCGCCAGGGGTAGGGCCCCAGGACAGGGATTTGACACCGGGGAGCTGTTTTTT
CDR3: CARGRAPGQGFDTGELFF

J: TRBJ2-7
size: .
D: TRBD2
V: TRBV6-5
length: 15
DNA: TGTGCCAGCAGTGGCAGACTAGCGGGGATCTACGAGCAGTACTTC
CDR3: CASSGRLAGIYEQYF

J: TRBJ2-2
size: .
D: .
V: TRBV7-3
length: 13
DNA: TGTGCCAGCAGCTTAATATCGGGCGGGGAGCTGTTTTTT
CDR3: CASSLISGGELFF

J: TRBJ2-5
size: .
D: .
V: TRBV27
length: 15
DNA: TGTGCCAGCAGTTTCCTCGACGCGGGGAGGGAGACCCAGTACTTC
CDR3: CASSFLDAGRETQYF

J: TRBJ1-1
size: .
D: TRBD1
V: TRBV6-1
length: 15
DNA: TGTGCCAGCAGGGCCCGACAGGGCGGGGGCACTGAAGCTTTCTTT
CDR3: CASRARQGGGTEAFF

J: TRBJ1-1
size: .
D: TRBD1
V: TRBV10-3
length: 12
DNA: TGTGCCATCAGTGATGGGACAGATGAAGCTTTCTTT
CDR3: CAISDGTDEAFF

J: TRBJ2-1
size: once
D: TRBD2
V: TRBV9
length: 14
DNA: TGTGCCAGCAGCGAGATTAGCGGGGGAAATGAGCAGTTCTTC
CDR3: CASSEISGGNEQFF

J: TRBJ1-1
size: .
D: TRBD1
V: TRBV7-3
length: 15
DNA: TGTGCCAGCAGCCGAATGGCAGGGGGCTACACTGAAGCTTTCTTT
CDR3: CASSRMAGGYTEAFF

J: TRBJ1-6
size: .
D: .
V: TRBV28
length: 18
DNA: TGTGCCAGCAGTTTGGAAGGCATTAGGACAGCTATTAATTCACCCCTCCACTTT
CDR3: CASSLEGIRTAINSPLHF

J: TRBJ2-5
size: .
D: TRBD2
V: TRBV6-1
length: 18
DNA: TGTGCCAGCAGTGAATCGGGCTGGAGCGGGGGGCTCCAAGAGACCCAGTACTTC
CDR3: CASSESGWSGGLQETQYF

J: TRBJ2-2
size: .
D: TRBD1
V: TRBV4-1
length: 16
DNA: TGCGCCAGCACCCCCAGCGGGACAGGGACCACCGGGGAGCTGTTTTTT
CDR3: CASTPSGTGTTGELFF

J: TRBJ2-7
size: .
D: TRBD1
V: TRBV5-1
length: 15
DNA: TGCGCCAGCAGCTTGCAGGGGGACGGGTACTACGAGCAGTACTTC
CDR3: CASSLQGDGYYEQYF

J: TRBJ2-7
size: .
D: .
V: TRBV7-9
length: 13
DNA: TGTGCCAGCACCCCCCAGGGGACCTACGAGCAGTACTTC
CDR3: CASTPQGTYEQYF

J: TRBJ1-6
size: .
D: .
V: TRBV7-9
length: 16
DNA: TGTGCCAGCAGCCCACTGGGAGGGGACGATAATTCACCCCTCCACTTT
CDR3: CASSPLGGDDNSPLHF

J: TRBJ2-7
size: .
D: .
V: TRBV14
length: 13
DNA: TGTGCCAGCAGCCAGTGGGCGGGCTACGAGCAGTACTTC
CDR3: CASSQWAGYEQYF

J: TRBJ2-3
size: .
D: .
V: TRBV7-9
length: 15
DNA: TGTGCCAGCAGCTTAGGGCCAGGGACTTCAGATACGCAGTATTTT
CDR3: CASSLGPGTSDTQYF

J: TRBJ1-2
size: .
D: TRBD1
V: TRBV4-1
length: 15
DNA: TGCGCCAGCAGCCAAGATAGGGGGACAGACTATGGCTACACCTTC
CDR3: CASSQDRGTDYGYTF

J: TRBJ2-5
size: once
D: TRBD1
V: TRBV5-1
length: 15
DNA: TGCGCCAGCAGCTTGCCTGGACAGGGAAAAGAGACCCAGTACTTC
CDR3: CASSLPGQGKETQYF

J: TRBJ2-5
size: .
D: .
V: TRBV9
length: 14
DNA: TGTGCCAGCAGCCCAGGAGGGGGGGACGAGACCCAGTACTTC
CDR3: CASSPGGGDETQYF

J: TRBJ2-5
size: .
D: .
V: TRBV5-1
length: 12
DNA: TGCGCCAGCAGGGGGGTAGGAGAGACCCAGTACTTC
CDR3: CASRGVGETQYF

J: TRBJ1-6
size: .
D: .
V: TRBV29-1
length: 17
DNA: TGCAGCGTTGAAGCCCCTAATGACAGGCGGAAGTATTCACCCCTCCACTTT
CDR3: CSVEAPNDRRKYSPLHF

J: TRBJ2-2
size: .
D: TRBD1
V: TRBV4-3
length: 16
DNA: TGCGCCAGCAGCCCTCGGGACAGGGGGTTCGCCGGGGAGCTGTTTTTT
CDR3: CASSPRDRGFAGELFF

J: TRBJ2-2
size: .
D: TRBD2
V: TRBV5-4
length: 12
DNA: TGTGCCAGCCCGGGGGGGGCCGGGGAGCTGTTTTTT
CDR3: CASPGGAGELFF

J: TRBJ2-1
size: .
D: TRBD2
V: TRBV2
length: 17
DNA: TGTGCCAGCAGTGAAGGACGGAGCGGGGGGGCCCACAATGAGCAGTTCTTC
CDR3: CASSEGRSGGAHNEQFF

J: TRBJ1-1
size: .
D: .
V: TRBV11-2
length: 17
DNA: TGTGCCAGCAGCTCCGTGATGTGGAGACAGCAGAACACTGAAGCTTTCTTT
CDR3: CASSSVMWRQQNTEAFF

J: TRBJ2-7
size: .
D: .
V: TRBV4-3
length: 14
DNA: TGCGCCAGCAGCCAAAGAGAGCAGGCCGGAGAGCAGTACTTC
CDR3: CASSQREQAGEQYF

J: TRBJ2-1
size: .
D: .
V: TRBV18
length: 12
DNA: TGTGCCAGCTCACCAGAACGGTATGAGCAGTTCTTC
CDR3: CASSPERYEQFF

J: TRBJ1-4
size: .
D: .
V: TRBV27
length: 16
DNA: TGTGCCAGCAGTTTATACGCAGGGGAGGAGGGTGAAAAACTGTTTTTT
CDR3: CASSLYAGEEGEKLFF